This T cell receptor (beta chain) appears in the sequencing data of a study of blood T cell repertoires in COVID-19. Study details: The United States, Italy and Spain supplied acute and convalescent COVID-19 samples.

Germline CDR1 and CDR2: SGHRS and YFSETQ. V was clipped by 1 base and J by 7 bases, with 20 bases between them. This CDR3 contains 16 residues. Authors' data handling: Estimation of nucleated cell counts was performed using reference gene primer amplification. Sequencing used immunoSEQ multiplex PCR; TCRdb keeps in-frame clones, though not all of them. That table gives V, J and clone size, and the DNA gave D and trimming. The sample lists about 100,000 clones, over 65% seen once, with 1.5% to 2% in the top ten. The source of this sequence is a woman between 40 and 50 years old with acute or convalescent COVID-19. The chain uses TRBV5-1 and TRBJ1-2; no firm D call. Sequencing was performed on peripheral blood. CDR3 nucleotides: TGCGCCAGCAGCTTGACCGGGCTCCAAGGAGAGGGTGGCTACACCTTC. It translates to CASSLTGLQGEGGYTF.